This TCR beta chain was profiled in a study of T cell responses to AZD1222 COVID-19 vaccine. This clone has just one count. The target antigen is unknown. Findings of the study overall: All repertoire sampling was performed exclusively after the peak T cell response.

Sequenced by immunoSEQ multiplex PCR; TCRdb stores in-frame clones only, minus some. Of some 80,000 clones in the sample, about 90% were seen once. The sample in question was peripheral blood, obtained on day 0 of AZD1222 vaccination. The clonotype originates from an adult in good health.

In nucleotides, the CDR3 is TGTGCCAGCAGTCAAATAGGGCAGACGCAGTATTTT. Amino acid sequence: CASSQIGQTQYF. The rearrangement links TRBV3-1 (or the pseudogene TRBV3-2) to TRBJ2-3, with unresolved D. Germline loops: CDR1 LGHDT, CDR2 YNNKEL (reference sequence). The CDR3 loop spans 12 amino acids. Trimming stripped 6 bases from V and 9 bases from J, with 13 bases between.